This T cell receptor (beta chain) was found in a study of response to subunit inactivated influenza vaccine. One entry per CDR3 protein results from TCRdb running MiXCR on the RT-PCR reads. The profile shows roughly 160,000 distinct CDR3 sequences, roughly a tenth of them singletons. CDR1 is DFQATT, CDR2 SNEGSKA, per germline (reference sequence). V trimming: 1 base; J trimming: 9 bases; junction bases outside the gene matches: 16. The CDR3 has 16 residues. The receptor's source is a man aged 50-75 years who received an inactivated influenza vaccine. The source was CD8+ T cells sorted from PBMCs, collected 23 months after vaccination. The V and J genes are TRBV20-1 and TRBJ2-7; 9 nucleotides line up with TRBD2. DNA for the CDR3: TGCAGTGCTAGAGGTGACCTAGCGGGACCATCAAGGTCGCAGTACTTC. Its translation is CSARGDLAGPSRSQYF.